Listed below are T cell receptor beta chains from one sample, sequenced in a study of blood T cell repertoires in COVID-19. TCRdb's copy holds only in-frame clones and misses some; the assay was immunoSEQ multiplex PCR. The profile shows around 240,000 clones, about 90% of them singletons. The specimen sequenced was PBMCs or T cells enriched from blood (not recorded which). All receptors come from a man between 45 and 60 years old who had been exposed to COVID-19. Each CDR3 is given with its conserved first and last residue. The D gene is left open where the match is weak. Clone sizes are given selectively: once, few, many, or a class where the clone is expanded.

j_call clone_size v_call d_call cdr3_nt cdr3_aa
TRBJ2-7 few TRBV5-6 NA TGTGCCAGCAGCCCCGGGACATTCCTCATCTACGAGCAGTACTTC CASSPGTFLIYEQYF
TRBJ2-3 once TRBV6-4 TRBD2 TGTGCCAGCAGTTTCACTAGCGGGAGTGCAGATACGCAGTATTTT CASSFTSGSADTQYF
TRBJ1-5 NA TRBV5-1 NA TGCGCCAGCAGCTTGGACCCAACAGGGAACAATCAGCCCCAGCATTTT CASSLDPTGNNQPQHF
TRBJ2-2 NA TRBV5-6 TRBD1 TGTGCCAGCAGCTTCGGGACAGGGTCCGGGGAGCTGTTTTTT CASSFGTGSGELFF
TRBJ1-1 NA TRBV11-2 TRBD1 TGTGCCAGCAGCCCAGACAGGGGTGGTGAAGCTTTCTTT CASSPDRGGEAFF
TRBJ2-1 few TRBV2 TRBD2 TGTGCCAGTGGACTAGCGGGGCGGAATGAGCAGTTCTTC CASGLAGRNEQFF
TRBJ1-1 NA TRBV12-3/TRBV12-4 NA TGTGCCAGCAGTTTAGAGGGGCGGGGTGAAGCTTTCTTT CASSLEGRGEAFF
TRBJ1-2 NA TRBV27 NA TGTGCCAGCAGTTTAACTCGCGGGGGCAGCTATGGCTACACCTTC CASSLTRGGSYGYTF
TRBJ1-1 NA TRBV27 NA TGTGCCAGCAGTTTAGGCCGGGCAGGGAGGACGAACACTGAAGCTTTCTTT CASSLGRAGRTNTEAFF
TRBJ1-1 NA TRBV14 TRBD1 TGTGCCAGTCGTCCAGAGACCCGGGACAGGGGGATTTACACTGAAGCTTTCTTT CASRPETRDRGIYTEAFF
TRBJ1-4 NA TRBV28 NA TGTGCCAGCAGTTTAGGAGGCAAAGCTAATGAAAAACTGTTTTTT CASSLGGKANEKLFF
TRBJ1-2 NA TRBV6-5 NA TGTGCCAGCAGAGACCAGGGCTGGGGTGGCTACACCTTC CASRDQGWGGYTF